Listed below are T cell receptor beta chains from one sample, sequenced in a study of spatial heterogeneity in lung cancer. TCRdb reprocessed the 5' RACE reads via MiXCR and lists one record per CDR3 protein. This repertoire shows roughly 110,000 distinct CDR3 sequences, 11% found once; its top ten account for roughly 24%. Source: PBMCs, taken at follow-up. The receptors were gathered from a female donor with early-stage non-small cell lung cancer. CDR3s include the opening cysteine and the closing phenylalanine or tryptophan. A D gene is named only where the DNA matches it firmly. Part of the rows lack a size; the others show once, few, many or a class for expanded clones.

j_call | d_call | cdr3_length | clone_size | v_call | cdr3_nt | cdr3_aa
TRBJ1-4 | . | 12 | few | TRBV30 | TGTGCCTGGCGTCAGGGAAAAGAAAAACTGTTTTTT | CAWRQGKEKLFF
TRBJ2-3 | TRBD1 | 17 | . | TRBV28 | TGTGCCAGCAGCTCTGGCCCAGGGGGCGGTTACACAGATACGCAGTATTTT | CASSSGPGGGYTDTQYF
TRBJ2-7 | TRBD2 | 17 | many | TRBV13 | TGTGCCAGCAGCTTAAGCTGGCGCGGGAGCTCGGGATACGAGCAGTACTTC | CASSLSWRGSSGYEQYF
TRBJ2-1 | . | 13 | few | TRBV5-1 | TGCGCCAGCAGCCAAGACCGATCTACTATGCCGTTCTTC | CASSQDRSTMPFF
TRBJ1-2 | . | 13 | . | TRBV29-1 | TGCGGAACGGTGGACGGGTTCATAACTGGCTACACCTTC | CGTVDGFITGYTF
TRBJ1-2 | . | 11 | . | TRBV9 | TGTGCCAGCGAACGCGACTATGGCTACACCTTC | CASERDYGYTF
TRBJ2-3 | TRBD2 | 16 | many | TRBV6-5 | TGTGCCAGCAGTTATAGCGGGAGCTCTAGCACAGATACGCAGTATTTT | CASSYSGSSSTDTQYF
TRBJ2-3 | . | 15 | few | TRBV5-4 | TGTGCCAGCAGCTTGGAGGGCCAGGCGGCAGATACGCAGTATTTT | CASSLEGQAADTQYF
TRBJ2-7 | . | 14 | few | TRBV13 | TGTGCCAGCAGCTTAATGTCGGCCTCCTACGAGCAGTACTTC | CASSLMSASYEQYF
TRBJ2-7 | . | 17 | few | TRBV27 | TGTGCCAGCAGTTTATCCCGCTGGATTGATGGGGCGGAAGAGCAGTACTTC | CASSLSRWIDGAEEQYF
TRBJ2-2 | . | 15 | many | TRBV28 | TGTGCCAGCAGTTTAATCGACAGGAACACCGGGGAGCTGTTTTTT | CASSLIDRNTGELFF
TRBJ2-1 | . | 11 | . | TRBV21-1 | TGTGCCAGCAGCAAAGAGCTCCGGCAGTTCTTC | CASSKELRQFF
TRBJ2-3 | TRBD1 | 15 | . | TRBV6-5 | TGTGCCAGCAGCCCCGGACAGGGTGTCCCAGATACGCAGTATTTT | CASSPGQGVPDTQYF